Presented here are 25 T cell receptor beta chains from one specimen sequenced in a study of CXCR3-negative and CXCR3-positive naive CD8 T cells. The antigens for these receptors are not known. Libraries of TRB cDNA were made by 5' RACE and carried UMIs. TCRdb re-called the 5' RACE reads; every CDR3 protein appears as one record, without DNA. Reported are under 150,000 distinct CDR3 sequences; the ten largest clones contain around 0.3%. General study points: CXCR3-positive naive cells carried more hydrophobic TRB CDR3s than CXCR3-negative naive cells did.

Sequencing was done on a sample of naive CXCR3+ CD8+ T cells from blood. Subset here: CD45RO-CCR7+CD27+CD95- naive CD8+ T cells expressing CXCR3 (TNR3+). All receptors derive from a human donor in good health. Some clones in this sample may be carry-over from other donors' samples.

The rearrangement links TRBV7-9 to TRBJ2-1; TCRdb indicates TRBD1, and absent DNA this call remains unverified. There are 16 residues in the CDR3. Germline-derived CDR1 and CDR2 are SEHNR and FQNEAQ (reference sequence). The CDR3 protein is CASSVSGGQGYNEQFF. Filled out from reference TRBV7-9 and TRBJ2-1, the complete variable domain reads DTGVSQNPRHKITKRGQNVTFRCDPISEHNRLYWYRQTLGQGPEFLTYFQNEAQLEKSRLLSDRFSAERPKGSFSTLEIQRTEQGDSAMYLCASSVSGGQGYNEQFFGPGTRLTVL.

The gene calls are TRBV4-1 and TRBJ1-2; TCRdb outputs TRBD1, but without DNA this stays unchecked. From germline, CDR1 is MGHRA and CDR2 YSYEKL. CDR3 length: 15 residues. This CDR3 reads CASSQGVGPNYGYTF.

The chain uses TRBV5-1 and TRBJ2-5; TCRdb proposes TRBD2, but this gene call is untestable without DNA. The CDR3 has 17 amino acids. Per the germline V gene, CDR1 is SGHRS and CDR2 is YFSETQ. CDR3 region: CASSLVGALLGQETQYF. The whole variable domain, filled in from reference TRBV5-1 and TRBJ2-5, reads KAGVTQTPRYLIKTRGQQVTLSCSPISGHRSVSWYQQTPGQGLQFLFEYFSETQRNKGNFPGRFSGRQFSNSRSEMNVSTLELGDSALYLCASSLVGALLGQETQYFGPGTRLLVL.

The chain couples TRBV25-1 to TRBJ2-7; the TCRdb D gene call, TRBD1, has no DNA to confirm it. The CDR3 is 13 residues long. Germline CDR1 MGHDK, CDR2 SYGVNS. CDR3 region: CASRGTGVYEQYF.

The rearrangement uses TRBV28 and TRBJ2-5; TCRdb lists TRBD2, though no DNA is available to test this call. Germline CDR1 MDHEN, CDR2 SYDVKM. This CDR3 contains 15 residues. The CDR3 sequence: CASSFLGGARETQYF.

The V call is TRBV29-1, the J call TRBJ2-2. Germline V gives CDR1 SQVTM, CDR2 ANQGSEA. This CDR3 region has 14 residues. The CDR3 spells CSVEEPLRDGELFF.

V and J are TRBV7-9 and TRBJ1-1; TCRdb lists TRBD1, though no DNA is available to test this call. Germline values: CDR1 SEHNR, CDR2 FQNEAQ (reference sequence). The CDR3 is 17 residues long. The CDR3 spells CASSGGPGGFMNTEAFF.

This chain connects TRBV29-1 to TRBJ2-7; TCRdb indicates TRBD1, and absent DNA this call remains unverified. The CDR3 runs 13 residues. Germline CDR1 SQVTM, CDR2 ANQGSEA. This CDR3 reads CSVEGGVMSEQYF.

The chain joins TRBV11-2 to TRBJ2-1; TCRdb picks TRBD2, but there is no DNA to check that call. Per germline, CDR1 SGHAT and CDR2 FQNNGV. This CDR3 contains 14 residues. CDR3 in amino acids: CASSSSGSHNEQFF. Variable domain in full (rest from reference TRBV11-2 and TRBJ2-1): EAGVAQSPRYKIIEKRQSVAFWCNPISGHATLYWYQQILGQGPKLLIQFQNNGVVDDSQLPKDRFSAERLKGVDSTLKIQPAKLEDSAVYLCASSSSGSHNEQFFGPGTRLTVL.

The chain recombines TRBV11-3 with TRBJ1-1; the D call of TRBD1 rests on TCRdb alone, since no DNA is present to check it. Germline values: CDR1 SGHNT, CDR2 YENEEA. The CDR3 runs to 13 residues. The CDR3 sequence is CASSSPGGTEAFF.

CDR3 sequence: CASSLGFQETQYF. The rearrangement joins TRBV7-7 to TRBJ2-5. Germline CDR1 is SSHAT and CDR2 is FNYEAQ (reference sequence). The CDR3 extends over 13 amino acids.

The chain combines TRBV11-1 with TRBJ2-7. The CDR3 consists of 13 residues. Per the germline V gene, CDR1 is SGHAT and CDR2 is FQDESV (reference sequence). This CDR3 reads CASSFGVAYEQYF.

This chain uses TRBV2 with TRBJ2-3; TCRdb reports TRBD2, a call that lacks DNA to check it against. Germline CDR1 SNHLY, CDR2 FYNNEI. The CDR3 consists of 17 residues. CDR3 residues: CASSHRSPTSGDHTQYF.

The CDR3 sequence is CASSLGPENIQYF. This chain joins TRBV28 and TRBJ2-4. The CDR3 runs 13 residues. Germline assignment: CDR1 MDHEN and CDR2 SYDVKM. Supplemented by reference TRBV28 and TRBJ2-4, the full variable domain reads DVKVTQSSRYLVKRTGEKVFLECVQDMDHENMFWYRQDPGLGLRLIYFSYDVKMKEKGDIPEGYSVSREKKERFSLILESASTNQTSMYLCASSLGPENIQYFGAGTRLSVL.

The chain links TRBV28 to TRBJ2-7; TCRdb outputs TRBD1, but without DNA this stays unchecked. This CDR3 spans 14 amino acids. Per the germline V gene, CDR1 is MDHEN and CDR2 is SYDVKM. The CDR3 here is CASTARAKTYEQYF.

The CDR3 here is CSVEPADPSAGNEQFF. V is TRBV29-1 and J is TRBJ2-1; TCRdb returns TRBD2, unconfirmable since there is no DNA. The CDR3 consists of 16 residues. Germline lookup yields CDR1 SQVTM and CDR2 ANQGSEA.

The chain couples TRBV15 to TRBJ2-7; absent DNA, TCRdb's TRBD1 call cannot be checked. Germline loops: CDR1 LNHNV, CDR2 YYDKDF (reference sequence). The CDR3 is 16 residues long. The CDR3 loop is CATSRASTGSRNEQYF.

The chain recombines TRBV6-6 with TRBJ1-5; TCRdb's D call, TRBD1, is unchecked because there is no DNA. This CDR3 is built from 15 residues. Germline V lookup: CDR1 MNHNY, CDR2 SVGAGI (reference sequence). This CDR3 is CASTPVAGANQPQHF.

CDR3 loop: CASSPGQTYGYTF. V and J are TRBV14 and TRBJ1-2; without DNA, the TCRdb call of TRBD1 cannot be checked. The CDR3 is made up of 13 amino acids. Germline assignment: CDR1 SGHDN and CDR2 FVKESK.

This chain joins TRBV25-1 and TRBJ2-5. The CDR3 sequence is 11 residues long. Looked up from germline, CDR1 is MGHDK and CDR2 is SYGVNS. CDR3 residues: CASSVGETQYF.

This rearrangement joins TRBV19 to TRBJ2-1; TCRdb's D call of TRBD2 is untestable without DNA. Per germline, CDR1 LNHDA and CDR2 SQIVND (reference sequence). The CDR3 covers 15 residues. CDR3 sequence reads: CASSATSDPYNEQFF.

The rearrangement joins TRBV7-8 to TRBJ2-1; with no DNA, the TCRdb D assignment of TRBD2 cannot be verified. The CDR3 has 17 amino acids. Germline values: CDR1 SGHVS, CDR2 FQNEAQ. CDR3 loop: CASSSLGGVGGPDEQFF.

The chain carries TRBV7-3 and TRBJ1-2; lacking DNA, the TRBD1 call made by TCRdb goes unchecked. The CDR3 consists of 12 residues. Germline V gives CDR1 SGHTA, CDR2 FQGTGA. CDR3 sequence reads: CASSSDRGGYTF.

The CDR3 loop reads CASSSEGTDSSYEQYF. The rearrangement uses TRBV7-6 and TRBJ2-7; TCRdb's D call of TRBD1 is untestable without DNA. CDR3 length equals 16 residues. Germline V gene sequence: CDR1 SGHVS, CDR2 FNYEAQ.

The CDR3 loop is CSVKYSVRVWFF. The chain uses TRBV29-1 and TRBJ2-1. The CDR3 loop spans 12 amino acids. Germline-derived CDR1 and CDR2 are SQVTM and ANQGSEA.